This T cell receptor (beta chain) comes out of a study of response to subunit inactivated influenza vaccine. This clonotype was recorded a few times. The antigen is unknown. The CDR3 consists of 15 residues. Trimming took 5 bases from V and 4 from J; bases not matched to a gene: 10. Germline V gives CDR1 MNHEY, CDR2 SVGEGT. Using its own MiXCR run on the RT-PCR reads, TCRdb lists one record per CDR3 protein. The sample yields about 520,000 distinct CDR3 sequences, about 25% seen once. Findings and limits, study-wide: The authors proposed limited new T cell recruitment per seasonal influenza vaccination.

This TCR was recovered from a man in his fifties or sixties who received an inactivated influenza vaccine. The source material was CD4+ T cells sorted from PBMCs, sampled around 5 days after vaccination. The V and J genes are TRBV6-2 or TRBV6-3 and TRBJ1-2, with 7 bases aligning to TRBD1. CDR3 in DNA: TGTGCCAGCAGTCGACCGGGACAGAGTATCTATGGCTACACCTTC. Translating it yields CASSRPGQSIYGYTF.